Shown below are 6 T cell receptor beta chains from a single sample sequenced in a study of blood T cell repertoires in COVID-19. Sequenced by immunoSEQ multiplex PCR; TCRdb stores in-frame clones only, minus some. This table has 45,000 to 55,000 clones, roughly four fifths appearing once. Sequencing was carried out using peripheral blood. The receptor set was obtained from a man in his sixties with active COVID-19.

CDR3 nucleotide sequence: TGCAGCGTTGATCCCGGACAGGGAGGGCGAGAGACCCAGTACTTC. It encodes CSVDPGQGGRETQYF. V and J are TRBV29-1 and TRBJ2-5; D possibly corresponds to TRBD1 (8 bases). The CDR3 runs to 15 residues. V was pared by 3 bases and J by 4 bases, with 18 bases between. Germline-derived CDR1 and CDR2 are SQVTM and ANQGSEA.

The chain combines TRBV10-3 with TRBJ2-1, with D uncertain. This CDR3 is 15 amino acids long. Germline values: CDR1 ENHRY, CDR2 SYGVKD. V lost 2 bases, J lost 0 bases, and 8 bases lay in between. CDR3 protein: CAISEALDSYNEQFF. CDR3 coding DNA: TGTGCCATCAGTGAGGCGCTAGACTCCTACAATGAGCAGTTCTTC.

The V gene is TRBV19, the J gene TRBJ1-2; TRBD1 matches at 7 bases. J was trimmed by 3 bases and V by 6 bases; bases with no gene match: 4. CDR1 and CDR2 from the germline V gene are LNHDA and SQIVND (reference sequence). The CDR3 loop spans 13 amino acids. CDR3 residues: CASSDRADYGYTF. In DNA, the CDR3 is TGTGCCAGTAGCGACAGGGCGGACTATGGCTACACCTTC.

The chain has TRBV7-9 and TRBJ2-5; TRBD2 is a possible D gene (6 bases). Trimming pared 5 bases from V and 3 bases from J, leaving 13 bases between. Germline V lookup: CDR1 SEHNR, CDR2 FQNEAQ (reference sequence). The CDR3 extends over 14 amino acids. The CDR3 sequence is CASSRDSTKETQYF. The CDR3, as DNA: TGTGCCAGCAGCCGGGACTCTACGAAAGAGACCCAGTACTTC.

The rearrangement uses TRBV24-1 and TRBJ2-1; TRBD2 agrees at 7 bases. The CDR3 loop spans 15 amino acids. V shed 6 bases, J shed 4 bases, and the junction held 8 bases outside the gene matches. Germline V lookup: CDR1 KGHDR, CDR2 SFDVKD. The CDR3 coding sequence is TGTGCCACCAGTTTTGGGAGGGGATTTTACAATGAGCAGTTCTTC. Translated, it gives CATSFGRGFYNEQFF.

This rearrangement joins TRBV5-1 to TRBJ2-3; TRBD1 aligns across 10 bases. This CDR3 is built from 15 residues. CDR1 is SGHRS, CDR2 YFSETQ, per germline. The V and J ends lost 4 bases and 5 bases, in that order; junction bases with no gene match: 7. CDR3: CASSGKTGGKDTQYF. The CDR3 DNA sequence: TGCGCCAGCAGCGGAAAGACAGGGGGCAAAGATACGCAGTATTTT.